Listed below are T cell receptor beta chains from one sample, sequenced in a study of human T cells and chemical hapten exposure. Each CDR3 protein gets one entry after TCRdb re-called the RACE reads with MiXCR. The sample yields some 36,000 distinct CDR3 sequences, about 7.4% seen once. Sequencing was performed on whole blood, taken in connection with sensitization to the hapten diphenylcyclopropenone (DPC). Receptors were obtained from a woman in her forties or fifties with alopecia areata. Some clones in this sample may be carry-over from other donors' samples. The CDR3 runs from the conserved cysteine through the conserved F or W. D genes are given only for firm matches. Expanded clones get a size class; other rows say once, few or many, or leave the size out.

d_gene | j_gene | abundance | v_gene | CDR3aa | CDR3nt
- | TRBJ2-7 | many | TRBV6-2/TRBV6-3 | CASGTLAPYEQYF | TGTGCCAGCGGGACCCTAGCACCCTACGAGCAGTACTTC
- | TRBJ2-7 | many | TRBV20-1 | CSARALSYEQYF | TGCAGTGCTAGGGCTCTATCCTACGAGCAGTACTTC
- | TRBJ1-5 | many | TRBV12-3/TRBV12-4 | CASSLGGASNQPQHF | TGTGCCAGCAGCCTGGGGGGCGCGAGCAATCAGCCCCAGCATTTT
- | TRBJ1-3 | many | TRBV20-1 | CSARDPGGDSSGNTIYF | TGCAGTGCTAGAGATCCTGGAGGGGATAGCTCTGGAAACACCATATATTTT
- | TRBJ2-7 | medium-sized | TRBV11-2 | CASSPMNEQYF | TGTGCCAGCAGCCCCATGAACGAGCAGTACTTC
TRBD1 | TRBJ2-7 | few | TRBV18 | CASSSPGQGGKVYEQYF | TGTGCCAGCTCATCTCCGGGACAGGGAGGAAAAGTCTACGAGCAGTACTTC
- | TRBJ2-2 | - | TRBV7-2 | CASSVPKAGELFF | TGTGCCAGCAGCGTGCCGAAGGCCGGGGAGCTGTTTTTT
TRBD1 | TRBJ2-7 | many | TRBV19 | CASSPWTTGHDEQYF | TGTGCCAGTAGCCCTTGGACGACAGGGCACGACGAGCAGTACTTC
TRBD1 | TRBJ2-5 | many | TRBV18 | CASSGTGWRETQYF | TGTGCCAGCTCAGGGACAGGTTGGCGCGAGACCCAGTACTTC
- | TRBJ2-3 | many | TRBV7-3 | CASSRVEGTQYF | TGTGCCAGCAGCCGAGTAGAGGGTACGCAGTATTTT
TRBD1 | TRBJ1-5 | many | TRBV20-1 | CAGGQGGKPQHF | TGCGCCGGTGGACAGGGCGGGAAGCCCCAGCATTTT
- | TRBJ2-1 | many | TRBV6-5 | CASSLQGGLNEQFF | TGTGCCAGCTCCTTACAGGGGGGGTTGAATGAGCAGTTCTTC
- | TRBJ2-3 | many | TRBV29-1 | CSVHLPPGTDTQYF | TGCAGCGTCCACCTCCCTCCCGGCACAGATACGCAGTATTTT
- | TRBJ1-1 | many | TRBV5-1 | CASSSRLGEEGRDTEAFF | TGCGCCAGCAGCTCAAGGCTCGGGGAAGAAGGGAGGGACACTGAAGCTTTCTTT
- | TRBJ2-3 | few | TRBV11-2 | CASSLGGSTDTQYF | TGTGCCAGCAGCTTGGGCGGAAGCACAGATACGCAGTATTTT
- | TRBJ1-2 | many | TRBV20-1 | CSARDLLLHYGYTF | TGCAGTGCTCGGGACCTCCTCCTACACTATGGCTACACCTTC
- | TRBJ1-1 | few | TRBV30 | CAWGWRGEAFF | TGTGCCTGGGGGTGGAGGGGAGAAGCTTTCTTT
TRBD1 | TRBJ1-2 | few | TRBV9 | CASSVQGANYGYTF | TGTGCCAGCAGCGTACAGGGGGCGAACTATGGCTACACCTTC
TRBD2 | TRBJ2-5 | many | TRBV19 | CASSIAGVGTQYF | TGTGCCAGTAGTATTGCGGGGGTTGGGACCCAGTACTTC
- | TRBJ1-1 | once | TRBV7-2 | CASSLRTALNEAFF | TGTGCCAGCAGCCTCCGGACAGCCCTTAATGAAGCTTTCTTT
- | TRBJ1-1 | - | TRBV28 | CASRTDHTEAFF | TGTGCCAGCAGAACGGACCACACTGAAGCTTTCTTT
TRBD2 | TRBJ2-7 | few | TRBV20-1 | CSARGLAYYEQYF | TGCAGTGCTAGGGGACTAGCGTACTACGAGCAGTACTTC
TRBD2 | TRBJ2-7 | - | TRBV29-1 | CSARTSGRQYF | TGCAGCGCCCGGACTAGCGGGAGACAGTACTTC
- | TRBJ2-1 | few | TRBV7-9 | CASSRGDSYNEQFF | TGTGCCAGCAGCCGTGGGGACTCCTACAATGAGCAGTTCTTC
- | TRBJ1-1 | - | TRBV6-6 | CASSYPSGANTEAFF | TGTGCCAGCAGTTACCCCTCAGGAGCGAACACTGAAGCTTTCTTT
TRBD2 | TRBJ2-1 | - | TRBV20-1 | CSARVASGKSYNEQFF | TGCAGTGCTAGAGTGGCCAGCGGGAAGTCCTACAATGAGCAGTTCTTC
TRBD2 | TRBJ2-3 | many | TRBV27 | CASSSSREAGGDTQYF | TGTGCCAGCAGTTCGAGCCGGGAGGCCGGGGGAGATACGCAGTATTTT
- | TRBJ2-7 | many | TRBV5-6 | CASSPGSSYEQYF | TGTGCCAGCAGCCCAGGAAGCTCCTACGAGCAGTACTTC
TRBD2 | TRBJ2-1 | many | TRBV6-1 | CASSGLAGVSIGEQFF | TGTGCCAGCAGTGGACTAGCGGGAGTCTCAATCGGGGAGCAGTTCTTC
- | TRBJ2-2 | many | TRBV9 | CASSARVVAVVGELFF | TGTGCCAGCAGCGCCCGGGTCGTAGCGGTGGTCGGGGAGCTGTTTTTT